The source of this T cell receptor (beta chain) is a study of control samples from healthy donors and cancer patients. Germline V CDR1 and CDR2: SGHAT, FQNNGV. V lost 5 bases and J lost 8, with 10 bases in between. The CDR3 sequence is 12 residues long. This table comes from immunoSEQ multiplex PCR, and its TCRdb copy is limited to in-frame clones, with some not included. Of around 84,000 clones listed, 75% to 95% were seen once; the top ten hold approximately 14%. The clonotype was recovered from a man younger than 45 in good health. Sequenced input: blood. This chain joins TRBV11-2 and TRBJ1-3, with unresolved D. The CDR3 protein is CASSPSRDTIYF. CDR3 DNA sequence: TGTGCCAGCAGCCCGTCCCGGGACACCATATATTTT.